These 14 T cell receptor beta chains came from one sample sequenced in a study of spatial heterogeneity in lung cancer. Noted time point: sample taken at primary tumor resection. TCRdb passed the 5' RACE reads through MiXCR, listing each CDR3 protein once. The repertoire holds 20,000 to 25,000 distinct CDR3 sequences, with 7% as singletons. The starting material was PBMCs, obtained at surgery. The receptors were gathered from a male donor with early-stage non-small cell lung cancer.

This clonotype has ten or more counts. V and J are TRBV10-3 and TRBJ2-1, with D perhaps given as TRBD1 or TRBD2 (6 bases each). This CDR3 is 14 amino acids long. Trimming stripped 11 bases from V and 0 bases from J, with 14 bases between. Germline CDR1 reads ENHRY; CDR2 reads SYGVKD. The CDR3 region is CAVKGGPSYNEQFF. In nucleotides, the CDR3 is TGTGCCGTCAAGGGGGGTCCCTCCTACAATGAGCAGTTCTTC.

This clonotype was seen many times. This chain's CDR3 is CASSARGLAVFF. In DNA form, the CDR3 reads TGTGCCAGCAGCGCACGAGGACTAGCGGTGTTCTTC. The genes are TRBV3-1 and TRBJ2-1; 10 positions agree with TRBD2. Looked up from germline, CDR1 is LGHDT and CDR2 is YNNKEL (reference sequence). V trimming: 5 bases; J trimming: 15 bases; junction bases outside the gene matches: 7. The CDR3 length is 12 residues.

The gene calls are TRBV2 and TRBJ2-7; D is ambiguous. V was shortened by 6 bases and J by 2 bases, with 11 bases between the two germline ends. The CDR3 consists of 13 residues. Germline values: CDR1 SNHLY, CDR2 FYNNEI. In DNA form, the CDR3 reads TGTGCCAGCAGGCCCTACCTACCCTACGAGCAGTACTTC. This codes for CASRPYLPYEQYF.

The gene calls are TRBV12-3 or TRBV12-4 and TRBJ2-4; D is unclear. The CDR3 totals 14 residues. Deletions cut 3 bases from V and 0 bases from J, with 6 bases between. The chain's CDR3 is CASSLVGAKNIQYF. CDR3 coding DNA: TGTGCCAGCAGTTTGGTTGGAGCCAAAAACATTCAGTACTTC.

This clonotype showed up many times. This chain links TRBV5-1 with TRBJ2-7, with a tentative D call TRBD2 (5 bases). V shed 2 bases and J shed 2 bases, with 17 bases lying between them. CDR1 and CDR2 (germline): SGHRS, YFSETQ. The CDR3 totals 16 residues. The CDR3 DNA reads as TGCGCCAGCAGCTTTGCCGGCGGGTCCCCTACCTACGAGCAGTACTTC. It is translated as CASSFAGGSPTYEQYF.

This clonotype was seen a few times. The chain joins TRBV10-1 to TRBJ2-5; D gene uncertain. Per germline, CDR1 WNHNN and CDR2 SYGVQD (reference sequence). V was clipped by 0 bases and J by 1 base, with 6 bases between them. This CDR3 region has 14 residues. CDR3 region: CASSESTFQETQYF. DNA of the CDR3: TGCGCCAGCAGTGAGTCGACCTTCCAAGAGACCCAGTACTTC.

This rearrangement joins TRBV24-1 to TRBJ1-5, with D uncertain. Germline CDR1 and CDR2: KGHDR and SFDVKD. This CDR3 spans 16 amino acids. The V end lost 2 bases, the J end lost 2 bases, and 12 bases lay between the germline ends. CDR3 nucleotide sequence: TGTGCCACCAGTGATTCTCCCGGGTCGGGCAATCAGCCCCAGCATTTT. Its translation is CATSDSPGSGNQPQHF.

CDR3 residues: CASSTTGRADTQYF. CDR3 in DNA: TGCGCCAGCAGCACGACAGGGAGGGCAGATACGCAGTATTTT. The chain uses TRBV10-2 and TRBJ2-3, with D perhaps matching TRBD1 or TRBD2 (7 bases each). V lost 6 bases, J lost 4 bases, and 14 bases lay in between. CDR3 length equals 14 residues. Germline loops: CDR1 WSHSY, CDR2 SAAADI.

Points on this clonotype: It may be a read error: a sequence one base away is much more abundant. Here the CDR3 reads CVWSTQGGVMFF. The CDR3 DNA follows: TGTGTCTGGAGTACCCAGGGAGGAGTGATGTTTTTT. This chain connects TRBV30 to TRBJ2-2, with D maybe TRBD2 (6 bases). This CDR3 has 12 amino acids. Per germline, CDR1 GTSNPN and CDR2 SVGIG (reference sequence).

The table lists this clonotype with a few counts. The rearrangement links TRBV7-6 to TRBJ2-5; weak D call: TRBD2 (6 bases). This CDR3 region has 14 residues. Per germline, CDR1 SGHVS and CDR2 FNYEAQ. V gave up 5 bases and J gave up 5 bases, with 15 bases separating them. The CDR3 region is CASSAGPPLETQYF. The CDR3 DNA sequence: TGTGCCAGCAGCGCGGGACCACCTCTGGAGACCCAGTACTTC. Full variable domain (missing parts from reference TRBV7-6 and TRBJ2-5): GAGVSQSPRYKVTKRGQDVALRCDPISGHVSLYWYRQALGQGPEFLTYFNYEAQQDKSGLPNDRFSAERPEGSISTLTIQRTEQRDSAMYRCASSAGPPLETQYFGPGTRLLVL.

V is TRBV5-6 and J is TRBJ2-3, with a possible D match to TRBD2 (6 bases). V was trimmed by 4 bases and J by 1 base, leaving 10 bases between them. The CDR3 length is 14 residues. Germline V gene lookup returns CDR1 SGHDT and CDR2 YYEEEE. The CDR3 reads CASSPGLRTDTQYF. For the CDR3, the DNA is TGTGCCAGCAGCCCGGGACTCCGCACAGATACGCAGTATTTT.

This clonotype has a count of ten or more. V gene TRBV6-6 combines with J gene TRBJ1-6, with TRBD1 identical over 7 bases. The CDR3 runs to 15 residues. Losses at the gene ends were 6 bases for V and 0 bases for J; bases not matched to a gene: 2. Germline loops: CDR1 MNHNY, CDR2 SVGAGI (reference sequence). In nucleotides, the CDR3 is TGTGCCAGCAGCCCAGGGGGCTCCTATAATTCACCCCTCCACTTT. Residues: CASSPGGSYNSPLHF.

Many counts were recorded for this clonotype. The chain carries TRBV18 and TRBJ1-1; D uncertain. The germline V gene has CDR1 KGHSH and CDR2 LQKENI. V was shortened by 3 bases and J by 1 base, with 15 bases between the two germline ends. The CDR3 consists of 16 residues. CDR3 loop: CASSPSPTRQNTEAFF. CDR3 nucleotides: TGTGCCAGCTCACCGAGTCCGACCCGACAGAACACTGAAGCTTTCTTT.

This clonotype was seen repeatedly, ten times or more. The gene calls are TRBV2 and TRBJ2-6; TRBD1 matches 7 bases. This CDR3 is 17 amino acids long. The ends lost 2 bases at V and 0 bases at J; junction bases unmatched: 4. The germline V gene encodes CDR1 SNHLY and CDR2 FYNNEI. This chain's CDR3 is CASSERTGFSGANVLTF. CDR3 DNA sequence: TGTGCCAGCAGTGAAAGGACAGGATTCTCTGGGGCCAACGTCCTGACTTTC.